These 10 T cell receptor beta chains originate from one sample sequenced in a study of T cells in women clearing cervical HPV infection. This table comes from immunoSEQ multiplex PCR, and its TCRdb copy is limited to in-frame clones, with some not included. This table lists some 46,000 clones. The sample taken for sequencing was blood buffy coat. Every receptor here comes from a woman between 18 and 69 years old with a cervical HPV16 infection that either progressed to CIN3+ or cleared (not recorded which).

About this clone itself: The read terminates 3 residues before the CDR3 end, so the remaining end is supplied by the germline J gene. V is TRBV2 and J is TRBJ1-5, with 8 bases identical to TRBD1. The germline V gene encodes CDR1 SNHLY and CDR2 FYNNEI. The CDR3 covers 15 residues. Trimming cost V 7 bases and J 2 bases; bases outside gene matches: 7. Here the CDR3 reads CASTQATGGNQPQHF. The DNA read from the CDR3 is TGTGCCAGCACTCAAGCGACAGGGGGCAATCAGCCC.

Comment on this clone: With the read ending 3 residues before the CDR3 end, the germline J gene is used to fill in that end. The chain carries TRBV7-9 and TRBJ2-1; D possibly uses TRBD1 or TRBD2 (6 bases each). Trimming stripped 11 bases from V and 9 bases from J, with 14 bases between. CDR3 length equals 11 residues. CDR1 and CDR2 from the germline V gene are SEHNR and FQNEAQ (reference sequence). The CDR3: CAGGGPTEQFF. CDR3 bases read: TGTGCCGGAGGGGGACCAACTGAG.

Concerning this clone: Sequencing ends 3 residues short of the CDR3 end; the germline J gene provides the rest. The chain links TRBV7-2 to TRBJ1-2, with a weak D call TRBD1 (5 bases). CDR3 length: 15 residues. Germline-derived CDR1 and CDR2 are SGHTA and FQGNSA. The CDR3 loop is CASSLTGLAKNIYTF. CDR3 DNA, as far as it was read: TGTGCCAGCAGCTTAACAGGATTAGCCAAAAACATC.

The DNA read from the CDR3 is TGCAGTGCTAGAGTGGGTGGAGGGGGGGTCTCCTACGAG. Its translation is CSARVGGGGVSYE. The full CDR3 sequence reads CSARVGGGGVSYEQYF. This chain joins TRBV20-1 and TRBJ2-7, with D possibly being TRBD2 (7 bases). Read sequence stops 3 residues before the CDR3 end, and the germline J gene provides the missing end. The CDR3 covers 16 residues. Germline V CDR1 and CDR2: DFQATT, SNEGSKA (reference sequence). V lost 1 base and J 0 bases, leaving 16 bases between the germline ends.

Details on this clone: The observed sequence ends 3 residues before the CDR3 terminus, with the missing tail filled in from the germline J gene. V usage is TRBV10-1 and J usage is TRBJ1-6; 8 bases line up with TRBD1. The V and J ends lost 8 bases and 2 bases, in that order; junction bases with no gene match: 8. The CDR3 runs to 16 residues. Looked up from germline, CDR1 is WNHNN and CDR2 is SYGVQD (reference sequence). CDR3 DNA (partial): TGCGCCAGCGGGGGGGACAGGATGGCCTATAATTCACCC. Its translation is CASGGDRMAYNSP. The whole CDR3 protein is CASGGDRMAYNSPLHF.

For this clone: The observed sequence ends 3 residues before the CDR3 terminus, with the missing tail filled in from the germline J gene. This sequence joins TRBV19 and TRBJ2-2, with D maybe TRBD1 (6 bases). V dropped 8 bases and J dropped 0 bases, with 13 bases sitting between them. The CDR3 has 15 amino acids. Germline assignment: CDR1 LNHDA and CDR2 SQIVND (reference sequence). The chain's CDR3 is CASETGTTNTGELFF. The sequenced part of the CDR3 DNA is TGTGCCAGTGAAACCGGGACAACGAACACCGGGGAG.

Note on this clone: The CDR3 extends 3 residues past the end of the read, so its final part is completed from the germline J gene. The V gene is TRBV19, the J gene TRBJ2-7; D is ambiguous. The CDR3 spans 13 residues. Germline loops: CDR1 LNHDA, CDR2 SQIVND (reference sequence). The V gene lost 4 bases and the J gene lost 3 bases, with 10 bases spanning the gap. The sequenced CDR3 bases are TGTGCCAGTAGTAAGAGGTCCAGCTACGAG. Its protein is CASSKRSSYE. The full CDR3 sequence reads CASSKRSSYEQYF.

Regarding this clone: The read terminates 3 residues before the CDR3 end, so the remaining end is supplied by the germline J gene. V and J are TRBV10-1 and TRBJ1-5, with D tentatively TRBD1 (5 bases). V was trimmed by 4 bases and J by 2 bases, leaving 9 bases between them. The CDR3 is 14 amino acids. Germline V gene data show CDR1 as WNHNN and CDR2 as SYGVQD (reference sequence). CDR3 DNA (partial): TGCGCCAGCAGTGTGCGGGGCGGCAATCAGCCC. It translates to CASSVRGGNQP. The whole CDR3 protein is CASSVRGGNQPQHF.

On this clone: The sequenced fragment ends 3 residues before the CDR3 boundary, so the rest is inferred from the germline J gene. The V and J genes are TRBV10-2 and TRBJ2-7; 8 positions match TRBD2. The CDR3 spans 15 residues. Germline V gene lookup returns CDR1 WSHSY and CDR2 SAAADI. Trimming cost V 4 bases and J 4 bases; bases outside gene matches: 9. Incomplete CDR3 DNA: TGCGCCAGCAGTGCGGCGGGGGGCTTGTATTACGAG. This encodes CASSAAGGLYYE. Given in full, the CDR3 is CASSAAGGLYYEQYF.

About this clone: The CDR3 extends 3 residues past the end of the read, so its final part is completed from the germline J gene. This chain joins TRBV20-1 and TRBJ2-1; the D is unclear. Germline values: CDR1 DFQATT, CDR2 SNEGSKA (reference sequence). The CDR3 covers 11 residues. With 3 bases removed from V and 5 bases from J, the gap between germline ends came to 5 bases. Partial CDR3 DNA: TGCAGTGCTAGTCCGGACAATGAG. This encodes CSASPDNE. The CDR3 as a whole reads CSASPDNEQFF.